This T cell receptor (beta chain) emerged from a study of T-cell memory formation after mild COVID-19. Regarding the study as a whole: Second-wave clones that peaked on day 37 lacked confirmed SARS-CoV-2 specificity. A second wave expanding day 15 to 37 was CD4+-biased; contracting clones were balanced.

This clonotype was picked up a small number of times. Its antigen remains unidentified. Germline V lookup: CDR1 LNHDA, CDR2 SQIVND (reference sequence). The V end was cut by 0 bases, the J end by 7 bases, with 18 bases between. The CDR3 totals 17 residues. MiXCR, run by TCRdb on the 5' RACE reads, gives a single entry per CDR3 protein. The sample records 300,000 to 350,000 distinct CDR3 sequences, around 15% being singletons. J is TRBJ2-2 and V is TRBV19, with D tentatively TRBD1 or TRBD2 (6 bases each). The sequence was obtained from a man between 18 and 29 years old who had mild COVID-19 (a few samples of this study predate the infection). Cell type and time point are not known. The sample consisted of PBMCs or a T cell subset sorted from them (not recorded which). CDR3 region: CASSIDRGGGKVGELFF. CDR3 coding DNA: TGTGCCAGTAGTATAGATCGAGGAGGGGGAAAGGTCGGGGAGCTGTTTTTT. Using reference TRBV19 and TRBJ2-2 for the parts outside the CDR3, the full variable domain is DGGITQSPKYLFRKEGQNVTLSCEQNLNHDAMYWYRQDPGQGLRLIYYSQIVNDFQKGDIAEGYSVSREKKESFPLTVTSAQKNPTAFYLCASSIDRGGGKVGELFFGEGSRLTVL.